This T cell receptor beta chain was profiled in a study of tumor-infiltrating lymphocytes in primary liver carcinoma. Turning to the study itself: The patient population consisted of men and women between 30 and 69 years of age. These were node-negative, non-metastatic T1-T3 tumors of 4.2 to 10 cm.

Unsorted whole blood yielded blood RNA, and germline DNA was extracted as well. Before the surgical procedure, approximately 3.9 milliliters of peripheral blood were collected. In regard to this clonotype: Its cognate antigen is unknown. A read error may account for a junction end that differs from germline.

The CDR3 extends over 14 amino acids. Germline V gene lookup returns CDR1 SGHAT and CDR2 FQNNGV. With a constant-region primer, TCR beta cDNA was made from around 520 ng of total RNA. ARM-PCR, slightly modified, supplied the TCR beta libraries through three nested multiplex PCR rounds. In the first two PCR rounds, TRBV1-TRBV30 forward primers were paired with a C-beta reverse primer, and each round lasted approximately 10 cycles. MiXCR was run by TCRdb on the multiplex PCR reads, yielding one entry per CDR3 protein. The data contain about 330,000 distinct CDR3 sequences, roughly two thirds of them singletons. Findings of the study overall: Pairs comparing tumor with adjacent tissue or blood overlapped less than pairs drawn from tumor regions.

The receptor comes from a middle-aged man with primary liver carcinoma and hepatitis B virus infection. Material for sequencing was peripheral blood. The rearrangement joins TRBV11-2 to TRBJ2-7; D assignment may be TRBD1 or TRBD2 (6 bases each). The CDR3 spells CVSSWRGGLYEQYF. DNA for the CDR3: TGTGTCAGCAGCTGGAGAGGGGGGTTGTACGAGCAGTACTTC.